This is a list of T cell receptor beta chains from one sample in a study of PD-L1 blockade in urothelial cancer. The method was immunoSEQ multiplex PCR; TCRdb's version includes in-frame clones alone and lacks a portion of them. The repertoire consists of 15,000 to 20,000 clones, with around nine tenths occurring once and the leading ten covering 12%. The source material was PBMCs, sampled around atezolizumab (anti-PD-L1) treatment. The receptors were sampled from a man in his 70s with urothelial cancer. Both conserved end residues are part of each CDR3. A D gene is named only where the DNA matches it firmly. Clone size is shown for a subset of rows, as once, few, many or a class of expanded clone.

clone size | J gene | D gene | V gene | CDR3 DNA | CDR3 protein
. | TRBJ2-7 | TRBD1 | TRBV9 | TGTGCCAGCAGCGTAGTTGCTCGGTCAGGGGGCGGCGAGCAGTACTTC | CASSVVARSGGGEQYF
once | TRBJ2-7 | . | TRBV5-6 | TGTGCCAGCAGCTTGGCCAATGTAGCGGACTCCTACGAGCAGTACTTC | CASSLANVADSYEQYF
. | TRBJ2-1 | TRBD2 | TRBV18 | TGTGCCAGCTCAACGACTAGCGATTTCTACAATGAGCAGTTCTTC | CASSTTSDFYNEQFF
. | TRBJ1-4 | TRBD1 | TRBV30 | TGTGCCTGGAGGGGGGGGACAGGGGGACCTAATGAAAAACTGTTTTTT | CAWRGGTGGPNEKLFF
. | TRBJ1-5 | . | TRBV9 | TGTGCCAGCAGCGTAGGCCCGGGGAATCAGCCCCAGCATTTT | CASSVGPGNQPQHF
. | TRBJ1-4 | . | TRBV20-1 | TGCAGTGCCCAGGGCCCGGGAAAACTGTTTTTT | CSAQGPGKLFF
. | TRBJ2-1 | TRBD1 | TRBV2 | TGTGCCAGCAGTCCCGGACAGGGATTCTACAATGAGCAGTTCTTC | CASSPGQGFYNEQFF
. | TRBJ1-1 | TRBD1 | TRBV5-5 | TGTGCCAGCAGCTTGTACCAGGGGGAGGCTTTCTTT | CASSLYQGEAFF
few | TRBJ1-1 | . | TRBV5-1 | TGCGCCAGCAGTCAGATGAACACTGAAGCTTTCTTT | CASSQMNTEAFF
. | TRBJ1-2 | TRBD1 | TRBV5-1 | TGCGCCAGCAGCTTGGACAGGGGGGGCGGCTACACCTTC | CASSLDRGGGYTF
. | TRBJ2-1 | TRBD1 | TRBV7-2 | TGTGCCAGCAGCTTAGGTCATCGGGACAGGATTAATGAGCAGTTCTTC | CASSLGHRDRINEQFF
. | TRBJ2-5 | TRBD2 | TRBV10-3 | TGTGCCATCAAGACTAGCGGGGGACCCGGACGGCAAGAGACCCAGTACTTC | CAIKTSGGPGRQETQYF
. | TRBJ1-2 | . | TRBV27 | TGTGCCCCCTCGAAAAGACTCCAGGGGATCTATGGCTACACCTTC | CAPSKRLQGIYGYTF
. | TRBJ1-6 | . | TRBV28 | TGTGCCAGCGGCCAGGGAAAGTTGCCCCTCCACTTT | CASGQGKLPLHF
. | TRBJ2-3 | . | TRBV7-9 | TGTGCCAGCAGCTTAGCTAGTGTCGATACGCAGTATTTT | CASSLASVDTQYF
. | TRBJ2-5 | . | TRBV19 | TGTGCCAGTAGCACAGCCCGGGGAGAGACCCAGTACTTC | CASSTARGETQYF
. | TRBJ1-1 | . | TRBV5-1 | TGCGCCAGCAGCTTGGATCCAGGGTCGATAGCTGAAGCTTTCTTT | CASSLDPGSIAEAFF
. | TRBJ2-2 | TRBD2 | TRBV19 | TGTGCCAGTAGTATTAGCGGGGGCGGGACCGGGGAGCTGTTTTTT | CASSISGGGTGELFF
. | TRBJ1-1 | . | TRBV5-6 | TGTGCCAGCAGGGTGACGGGGGCGGGAGGGAACACTGAAGCTTTCTTT | CASRVTGAGGNTEAFF
. | TRBJ2-7 | . | TRBV27 | TGTGCCAGCAGGCGTACCCGCGGGGGCGCCTACGAGCAGTACTTC | CASRRTRGGAYEQYF
. | TRBJ1-2 | . | TRBV28 | TGTGCCAGCAGTTTTCCCGCAGGGGTGTACGGCTACACCTTC | CASSFPAGVYGYTF
. | TRBJ2-5 | TRBD2 | TRBV9 | TGTGCCAGCAGCGCCCTAGCGGGGAAAGAGACCCAGTACTTC | CASSALAGKETQYF
once | TRBJ1-4 | . | TRBV5-6 | TGTGCCAGCAGCTTGGTCAGGGAAGAAAAACTGTTTTTT | CASSLVREEKLFF
. | TRBJ2-1 | TRBD2 | TRBV10-2 | TGCGCCAGCGATCTAGCGGGGGGGCCGAGAAATGAGCAGTTCTTC | CASDLAGGPRNEQFF
few | TRBJ1-5 | . | TRBV19 | TGTGCCAGTAGTTCGGGTGTGCGTCAGCCCCAGCATTTT | CASSSGVRQPQHF
. | TRBJ1-5 | TRBD1 | TRBV4-1 | TGCGCCAGCAGCCATTCCCTGGACAGGTTGAATCAGCCCCAGCATTTT | CASSHSLDRLNQPQHF
. | TRBJ2-3 | . | TRBV5-1 | TGCGCCAGCAGCTTAGGTTCATCAGGGGGCACAGATACGCAGTATTTT | CASSLGSSGGTDTQYF
. | TRBJ1-2 | . | TRBV6-5 | TGTGCCAGCCTAAGGAGGCTTAACTATGGCTACACCTTC | CASLRRLNYGYTF
once | TRBJ2-5 | . | TRBV20-1 | TGCACGGAGGAGACCCAGTACTTC | CTEETQYF
. | TRBJ2-1 | . | TRBV6-4 | TGTGCCAGCAGTGAAGAGGATACCTCCTACAATGAGCAGTTCTTC | CASSEEDTSYNEQFF
. | TRBJ2-7 | . | TRBV5-5 | TGTGCCAGCAGCCTAGGACAGGAGGGCTCCTACGAGCAGTACTTC | CASSLGQEGSYEQYF